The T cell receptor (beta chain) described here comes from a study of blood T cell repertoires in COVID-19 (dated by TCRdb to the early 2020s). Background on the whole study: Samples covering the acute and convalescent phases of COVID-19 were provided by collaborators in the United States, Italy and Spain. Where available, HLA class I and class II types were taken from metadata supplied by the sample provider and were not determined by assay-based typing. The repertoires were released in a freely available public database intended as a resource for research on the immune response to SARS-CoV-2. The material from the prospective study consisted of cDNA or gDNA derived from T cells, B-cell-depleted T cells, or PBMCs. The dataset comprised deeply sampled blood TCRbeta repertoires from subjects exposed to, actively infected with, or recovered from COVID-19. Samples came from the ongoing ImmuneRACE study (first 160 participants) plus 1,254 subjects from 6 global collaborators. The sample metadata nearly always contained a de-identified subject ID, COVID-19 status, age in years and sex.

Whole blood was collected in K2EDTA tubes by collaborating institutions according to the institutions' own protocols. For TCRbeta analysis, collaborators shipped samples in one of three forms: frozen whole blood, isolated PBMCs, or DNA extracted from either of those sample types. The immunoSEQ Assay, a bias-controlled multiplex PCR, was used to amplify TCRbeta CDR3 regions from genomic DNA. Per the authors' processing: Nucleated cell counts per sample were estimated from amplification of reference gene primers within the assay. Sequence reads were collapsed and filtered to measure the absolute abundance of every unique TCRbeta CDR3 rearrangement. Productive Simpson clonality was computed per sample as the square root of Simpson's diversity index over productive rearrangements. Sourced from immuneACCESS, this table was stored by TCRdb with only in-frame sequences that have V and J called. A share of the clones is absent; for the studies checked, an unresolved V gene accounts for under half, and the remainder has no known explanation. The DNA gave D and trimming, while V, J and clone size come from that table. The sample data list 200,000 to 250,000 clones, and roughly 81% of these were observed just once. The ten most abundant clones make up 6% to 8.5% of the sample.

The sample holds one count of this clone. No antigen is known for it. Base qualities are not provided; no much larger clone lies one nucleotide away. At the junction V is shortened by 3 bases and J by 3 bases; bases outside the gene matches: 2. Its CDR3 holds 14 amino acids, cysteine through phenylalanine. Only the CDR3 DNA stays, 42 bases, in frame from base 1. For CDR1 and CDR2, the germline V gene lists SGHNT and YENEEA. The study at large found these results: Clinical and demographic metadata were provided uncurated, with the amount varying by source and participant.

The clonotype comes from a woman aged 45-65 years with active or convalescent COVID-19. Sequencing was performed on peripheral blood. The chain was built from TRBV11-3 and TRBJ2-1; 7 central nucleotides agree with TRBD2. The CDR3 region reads CASSLSGDYNEQFF. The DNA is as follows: TGTGCCAGCAGCTTGAGCGGGGACTACAATGAGCAGTTCTTC.